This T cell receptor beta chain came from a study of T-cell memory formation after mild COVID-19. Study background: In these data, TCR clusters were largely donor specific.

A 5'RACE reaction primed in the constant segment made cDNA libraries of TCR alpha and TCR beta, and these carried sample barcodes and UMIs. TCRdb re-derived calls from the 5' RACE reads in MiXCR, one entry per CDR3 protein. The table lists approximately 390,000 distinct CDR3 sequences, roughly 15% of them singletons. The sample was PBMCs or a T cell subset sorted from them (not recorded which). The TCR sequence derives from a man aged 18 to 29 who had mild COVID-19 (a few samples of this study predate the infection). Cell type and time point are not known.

The CDR3 spells CASSLWSRGRTGELFF. The CDR3 DNA follows: TGTGCCAGCAGTTTATGGAGCAGGGGGCGTACCGGGGAGCTGTTTTTT. V and J are TRBV28 and TRBJ2-2; 8 bases align to TRBD1. This CDR3 comprises 16 residues. V shed 0 bases and J 5 bases; nucleotides not matched to a gene: 5. Germline values: CDR1 MDHEN, CDR2 SYDVKM.